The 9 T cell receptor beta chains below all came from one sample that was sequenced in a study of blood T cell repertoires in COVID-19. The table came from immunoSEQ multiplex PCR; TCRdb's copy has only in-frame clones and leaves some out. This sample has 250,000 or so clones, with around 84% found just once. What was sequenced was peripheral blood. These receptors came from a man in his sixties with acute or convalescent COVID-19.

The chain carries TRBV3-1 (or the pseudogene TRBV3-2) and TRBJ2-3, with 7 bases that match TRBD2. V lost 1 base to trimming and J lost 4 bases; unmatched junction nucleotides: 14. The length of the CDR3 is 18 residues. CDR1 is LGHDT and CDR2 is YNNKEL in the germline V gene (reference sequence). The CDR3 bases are TGTGCCAGCAGCCAAGCTTATGCGGGGGATGGGGGGGCAGATACGCAGTATTTT. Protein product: CASSQAYAGDGGADTQYF.

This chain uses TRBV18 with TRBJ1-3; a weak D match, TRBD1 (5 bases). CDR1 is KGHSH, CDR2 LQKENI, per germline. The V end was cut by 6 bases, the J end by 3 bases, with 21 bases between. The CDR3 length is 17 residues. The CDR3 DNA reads TGTGCCAGCTCTCTAAACCGGCCAGGGTACGGTGGAAACACCATATATTTT. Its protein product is CASSLNRPGYGGNTIYF.

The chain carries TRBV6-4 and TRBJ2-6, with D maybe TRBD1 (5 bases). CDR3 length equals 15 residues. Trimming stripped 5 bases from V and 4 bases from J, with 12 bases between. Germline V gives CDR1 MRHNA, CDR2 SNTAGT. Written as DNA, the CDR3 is TGTGCCAGCAGTCCAGGGTATAGAGGGGCCAACGTCCTGACTTTC. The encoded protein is CASSPGYRGANVLTF.

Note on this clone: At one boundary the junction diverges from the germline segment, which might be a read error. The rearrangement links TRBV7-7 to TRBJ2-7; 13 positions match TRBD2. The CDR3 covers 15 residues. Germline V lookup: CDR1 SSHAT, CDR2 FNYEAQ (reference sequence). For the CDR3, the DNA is TGTGCTAGCAGCCCGGGACTAGCGGGAATGCACGAGCAGTACTTC. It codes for CASSPGLAGMHEQYF.

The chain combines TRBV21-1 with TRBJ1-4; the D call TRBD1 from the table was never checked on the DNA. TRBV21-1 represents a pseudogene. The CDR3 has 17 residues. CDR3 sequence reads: CASSHRNQQGCNEKLFF. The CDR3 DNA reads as TGTGCCAGCAGCCATAGGAACCAGCAGGGATGTAATGAAAAACTGTTTTTT.

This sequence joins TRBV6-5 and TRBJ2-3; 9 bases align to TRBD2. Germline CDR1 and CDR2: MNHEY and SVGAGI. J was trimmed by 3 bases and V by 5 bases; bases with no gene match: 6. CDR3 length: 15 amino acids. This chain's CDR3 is CASSTERGDTDTQYF. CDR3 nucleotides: TGTGCCAGCAGTACTGAGCGGGGGGATACAGATACGCAGTATTTT.

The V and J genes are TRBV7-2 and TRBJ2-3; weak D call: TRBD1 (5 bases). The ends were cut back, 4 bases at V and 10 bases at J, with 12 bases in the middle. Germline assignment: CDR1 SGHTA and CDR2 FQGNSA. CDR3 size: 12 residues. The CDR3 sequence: CASSSALGPQYF. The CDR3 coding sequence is TGTGCCAGCAGCTCTGCCCTGGGGCCGCAGTATTTT.

The CDR3: CASTFGTGPEAFF. In DNA, the CDR3 is TGTGCCAGCACCTTTGGGACAGGACCTGAAGCTTTCTTT. The rearrangement joins TRBV2 to TRBJ1-1; TRBD1 matches 8 bases. This CDR3 comprises 13 residues. Germline V gives CDR1 SNHLY, CDR2 FYNNEI. The ends lost 7 bases at V and 6 bases at J; junction bases unmatched: 7.

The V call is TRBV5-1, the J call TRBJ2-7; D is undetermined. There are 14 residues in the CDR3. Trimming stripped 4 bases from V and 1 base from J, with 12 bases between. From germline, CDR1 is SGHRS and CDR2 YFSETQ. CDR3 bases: TGCGCCAGCAGCCGATCCGACGGGTCCTACGAGCAGTACTTC. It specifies CASSRSDGSYEQYF.